This is a list of T cell receptor beta chains from one sample in a study of Graves' ophthalmopathy and Graves' hyperthyroidism. A single record per CDR3 protein comes from TCRdb applying MiXCR to the multiplex PCR reads. This table holds 600,000 to 650,000 distinct CDR3 sequences, about 20% found once. Sequencing input: peripheral blood. These receptors all come from a woman between 18 and 29 years old with stable Graves' hyperthyroidism. Some clones in this sample may be carry-over from other donors' samples. Each CDR3 is given with its conserved first and last residue. The D gene is left open where the match is weak. Not all rows give a size; the values are once, few, many and, for expanded clones, a class.

TRBJ2-7 15 few - TRBV5-1 CASSLGRIRLDEQYF TGCGCCAGCAGCTTGGGACGTATCCGCCTCGACGAGCAGTACTTC
TRBJ2-5 17 many TRBD2 TRBV6-1 CASSEVGLAGGRETQYF TGTGCCAGCAGTGAAGTGGGACTAGCGGGGGGAAGAGAGACCCAGTACTTC
TRBJ1-1 16 - - TRBV20-1 CSAREESRGGSTEAFF TGCAGTGCTAGAGAAGAATCGAGGGGGGGGAGCACTGAAGCTTTCTTT
TRBJ1-2 13 many TRBD1 TRBV29-1 CSVDQPGGEGYTF TGCAGCGTGGACCAACCAGGGGGCGAGGGCTACACCTTC
TRBJ1-2 16 - TRBD1 TRBV4-1 CASSLRTGAEGYGYTF TGCGCCAGCAGCCTTAGGACAGGGGCAGAGGGCTATGGCTACACCTTC
TRBJ2-7 15 many TRBD2 TRBV19 CATDGGGLGSYEQYF TGTGCCACCGATGGCGGTGGACTAGGTTCCTACGAGCAGTACTTC
TRBJ1-2 18 - - TRBV20-1 CSAREIRAHFKANYGYTF TGCAGTGCTAGAGAGATCCGGGCACACTTTAAAGCTAACTATGGCTACACCTTC
TRBJ1-2 15 many - TRBV6-2/TRBV6-3 CASCYQDRSNYGYTF TGTGCCAGCTGCTATCAGGACAGATCTAACTATGGCTACACCTTC
TRBJ1-1 15 - - TRBV12-3/TRBV12-4 CASSPRRGTNTEAFF TGTGCCAGCAGCCCGAGGAGGGGAACGAACACTGAAGCTTTCTTT
TRBJ2-5 16 - TRBD2 TRBV4-2 CASSQYSGGAQETQYF TGTGCCAGCAGCCAATATAGCGGGGGAGCTCAAGAGACCCAGTACTTC
TRBJ1-1 13 many - TRBV12-3/TRBV12-4 CASSLFVETEAFF TGTGCCAGCAGTTTATTTGTGGAGACTGAAGCTTTCTTT
TRBJ1-3 16 - - TRBV27 CASSPTGVLTGNTIYF TGTGCCAGCAGTCCAACGGGAGTATTAACAGGAAACACCATATATTTT
TRBJ1-1 15 few - TRBV4-1 CASSQGSRMNTEAFF TGCGCCAGCAGCCAAGGTTCCAGAATGAACACTGAAGCTTTCTTT
TRBJ2-7 13 - - TRBV6-5 CASSYGSNYEQYF TGTGCCAGCAGTTACGGGTCTAACTACGAGCAGTACTTC
TRBJ1-2 14 - - TRBV12-3/TRBV12-4 CASSTGLGTYGYTF TGTGCCAGCAGTACAGGGTTGGGAACTTATGGCTACACCTTC
TRBJ1-2 14 many - TRBV6-1 CASSEAPGARGYTF TGTGCCAGCAGTGAAGCCCCAGGGGCACGGGGCTACACCTTC
TRBJ2-5 17 many - TRBV28 CASSPSAGGGVEETQYF TGTGCCAGCAGTCCCTCGGCTGGTGGAGGAGTAGAGGAGACCCAGTACTTC
TRBJ2-5 15 many - TRBV25-1 CASSRTVGDQETQYF TGTGCCAGCAGCCGGACTGTGGGGGACCAAGAGACCCAGTACTTC
TRBJ1-3 15 few - TRBV6-1 CASSGADLPGNTIYF TGTGCCAGCAGTGGGGCGGACCTCCCTGGAAACACCATATATTTT
TRBJ2-5 15 - - TRBV4-1 CASSQEVGPQGTQYF TGCGCCAGCAGCCAAGAGGTGGGTCCGCAGGGGACCCAGTACTTC
TRBJ2-5 15 many - TRBV28 CASSPDLLAGETQYF TGTGCCAGCAGTCCGGATTTACTAGCCGGGGAGACCCAGTACTTC
TRBJ1-1 14 few - TRBV18 CASSPLLGANEAFF TGTGCCAGCTCACCATTGCTGGGGGCTAATGAAGCTTTCTTT
TRBJ1-5 15 many - TRBV19 CASSIGQPRNQPQHF TGTGCCAGTAGTATAGGACAACCGAGGAATCAGCCCCAGCATTTT
TRBJ2-7 16 many - TRBV20-1 CSARVPKGGPSYEQYF TGCAGTGCTAGGGTACCTAAAGGAGGGCCCTCCTACGAGCAGTACTTC
TRBJ2-5 15 many TRBD2 TRBV27 CASSFGTSPQETQYF TGTGCCAGCAGTTTCGGGACTAGCCCCCAAGAGACCCAGTACTTC
TRBJ1-1 16 many - TRBV19 CASSISQGSGNTEAFF TGTGCCAGTAGTATAAGTCAGGGGTCGGGGAACACTGAAGCTTTCTTT
TRBJ1-2 13 - - TRBV20-1 CSARDLKDYGYTF TGCAGTGCTAGAGACCTGAAAGACTATGGCTACACCTTC
TRBJ2-5 17 many TRBD1 TRBV10-2 CASRSLPGTDHQETQYF TGCGCCAGCAGAAGCCTCCCCGGGACAGACCACCAAGAGACCCAGTACTTC
TRBJ2-7 14 many TRBD1 TRBV28 CASKNDRGSSEQYF TGTGCCAGCAAAAATGACAGGGGCAGTAGCGAGCAGTACTTC
TRBJ2-5 14 many TRBD2 TRBV12-3/TRBV12-4 CASSFSGGQETQYF TGTGCCAGCAGTTTCAGCGGGGGGCAAGAGACCCAGTACTTC
TRBJ1-5 18 many - TRBV6-2/TRBV6-3 CASSYAQWDVLADQPQHF TGTGCCAGCAGTTACGCCCAATGGGACGTCCTAGCGGATCAGCCCCAGCATTTT
TRBJ1-1 13 many - TRBV7-6 CASSFRARTEAFF TGTGCCAGCAGCTTTAGGGCGCGGACTGAAGCTTTCTTT
TRBJ2-5 16 - TRBD2 TRBV7-8 CASSSPRAGGPETQYF TGTGCCAGCAGCTCCCCCAGGGCGGGGGGGCCAGAGACCCAGTACTTC
TRBJ1-2 15 few - TRBV19 CASSMGHGANYGYTF TGTGCCAGTAGTATGGGGCATGGTGCTAACTATGGCTACACCTTC
TRBJ1-5 15 - - TRBV7-2 CASSLDLVGYQPQHF TGTGCCAGCAGCTTGGACTTGGTTGGGTATCAGCCCCAGCATTTT
TRBJ1-1 13 many - TRBV10-3 CAIKREVGTEAFF TGTGCCATCAAGAGGGAAGTGGGAACTGAAGCTTTCTTT
TRBJ2-7 13 - - TRBV3-1 CASSADSTYEQYF TGTGCCAGCAGCGCAGACAGCACCTACGAGCAGTACTTC
TRBJ2-7 13 many TRBD1 TRBV6-2/TRBV6-3 CASSSGQGGPPYF TGTGCCAGCAGTTCGGGACAGGGGGGACCACCGTACTTC
TRBJ2-7 15 many - TRBV20-1 CSARDRGGSSYEQYF TGCAGTGCTAGAGATCGCGGCGGCAGCTCCTACGAGCAGTACTTC
TRBJ1-6 17 many TRBD1 TRBV6-2/TRBV6-3 CASRGTTGAGLVSPLHF TGTGCCAGCAGGGGAACGACAGGGGCCGGACTGGTTTCACCCCTCCACTTT
TRBJ2-7 14 many TRBD1 TRBV5-1 CASSPGQGHYEQYF TGCGCCAGCAGCCCGGGACAGGGGCACTACGAGCAGTACTTC
TRBJ2-4 15 many - TRBV11-2 CASSSQTGRSDIQYF TGTGCCAGCAGCTCCCAAACAGGGAGGAGCGACATTCAGTACTTC
TRBJ1-2 14 - - TRBV20-1 CSATEGRTLYGYTF TGCAGTGCTACCGAGGGGCGAACCCTCTATGGCTACACCTTC
TRBJ1-1 12 many - TRBV12-3/TRBV12-4 CASSTRDTEAFF TGTGCCAGCAGTACCAGGGACACTGAAGCTTTCTTT
TRBJ2-5 15 many TRBD2 TRBV7-2 CASSPAGGPRETQYF TGTGCCAGCAGCCCGGCGGGGGGGCCTCGCGAGACCCAGTACTTC
TRBJ2-4 12 many - TRBV30 CAWSDAGDIQYF TGTGCCTGGAGCGACGCAGGGGACATTCAGTACTTC
TRBJ2-5 13 many - TRBV28 CAINRRSQETQYF TGTGCCATCAATCGGCGGTCCCAAGAGACCCAGTACTTC
TRBJ2-2 15 few - TRBV5-1 CASSLVPAPTGELFF TGCGCCAGCAGCTTGGTCCCGGCTCCTACCGGGGAGCTGTTTTTT
TRBJ1-6 15 - - TRBV11-2 CASSETGNRNSPLHF TGTGCCAGCAGTGAAACCGGGAACCGAAATTCACCCCTCCACTTT
TRBJ1-1 15 many - TRBV3-1 CASSQGWALNTEAFF TGTGCCAGCAGCCAAGGGTGGGCATTGAACACTGAAGCTTTCTTT
TRBJ1-6 15 few TRBD1 TRBV7-8 CASSLDRGRRSPLHF TGTGCCAGCAGCTTAGACAGGGGAAGGCGTTCACCCCTCCACTTT
TRBJ2-5 13 - - TRBV24-1 CATRDSRGSAQYF TGTGCCACCAGGGACAGTAGAGGTTCCGCCCAGTACTTC